The next 8 T cell receptor beta chains were all read from a single sample in a study of neurological immune-mediated disorders. A single record per CDR3 protein comes from TCRdb applying MiXCR to the 5' RACE reads. The sample has nearly 45,000 distinct CDR3 sequences, about an eighth seen once. Sequencing input: PBMCs. These receptors were collected from a female donor in good health.

This clonotype came up many times. The CDR3 sequence is CASSSGQMYGYTF. CDR3 DNA: TGCGCCAGCAGCTCCGGACAGATGTATGGCTACACCTTC. The J gene is TRBJ1-2, the V gene TRBV5-1, with D perhaps TRBD1 (6 bases). Trimming removed 3 bases at V and 5 bases at J, with 11 bases between. CDR1 is SGHRS, CDR2 YFSETQ, per germline. This CDR3 is 13 amino acids long.

Note on this clonotype: This CDR3 fails to terminate in the conserved phenylalanine or tryptophan, so it likely reflects a read error. V gene TRBV10-2 combines with J gene TRBJ2-3; D assignment may be TRBD1 or TRBD2 (5 bases each). The CDR3 length is 15 residues. From germline, CDR1 is WSHSY and CDR2 SAAADI. Trimming left V 6 bases short and J 6 bases short, with 19 bases between. The CDR3 reads CASSPGTGQRDTQYS. CDR3 coding DNA: TGCGCCAGCAGCCCCGGGACGGGCCAAAGGGATACGCAGTATTCT.

This clonotype was counted at least ten times. The V and J genes are TRBV12-3 or TRBV12-4 and TRBJ2-3, with 9 bases fitting TRBD1. This CDR3 has 15 amino acids. V gave up 5 bases and J gave up 4 bases; unmatched junction bases: 7. The CDR3 protein is CASSARQGVADTQYF. DNA of the CDR3: TGTGCCAGCAGTGCCAGACAGGGGGTCGCAGATACGCAGTATTTT.

This clonotype was detected many times. This chain links TRBV29-1 with TRBJ2-5, with 7 bases that match TRBD2. J was trimmed by 2 bases and V by 1 base; bases with no gene match: 7. Germline CDR1 and CDR2: SQVTM and ANQGSEA. This CDR3 comprises 15 residues. In DNA form, the CDR3 reads TGCAGCGTTGAAGCGGCGCCTAGCGGACAAGAGACCCAGTACTTC. Its protein product is CSVEAAPSGQETQYF.

This clonotype was detected ten times or more. The gene calls are TRBV29-1 and TRBJ1-2; no reliable D call. V was clipped by 7 bases and J by 4 bases, with 13 bases between them. This CDR3 contains 12 residues. Germline values: CDR1 SQVTM, CDR2 ANQGSEA. As DNA, the CDR3 is TGCAGCGCCGTACAGTTGGGCTATGGCTACACCTTC. Its protein product is CSAVQLGYGYTF.

This clonotype was seen repeatedly, ten times or more. The chain links TRBV12-3 or TRBV12-4 to TRBJ1-2; TRBD1 matches 10 bases. The V gene end was trimmed by 5 bases and the J gene end by 5 bases; junction bases not matched to a gene: 5. CDR3 length equals 14 residues. The CDR3, as DNA: TGTGCCAGCAGTCCTGGGGACAGGGGTTATGGCTACACCTTC. Protein product: CASSPGDRGYGYTF.

The sample holds many counts of this clonotype. V gene TRBV11-2 combines with J gene TRBJ2-5, with 7 bases aligning to TRBD2. This CDR3 has 16 residues. Trimming cost V 5 bases and J 3 bases; bases outside gene matches: 12. CDR1 and CDR2 from the germline V gene are SGHAT and FQNNGV. CDR3 DNA sequence: TGTGCCAGCAGCCGCAGGAGGGAGGGCCGAAAAGAGACCCAGTACTTC. Its translation is CASSRRREGRKETQYF.

The table lists this clonotype with many counts. The chain combines TRBV11-1 with TRBJ1-1, with D perhaps TRBD1 (6 bases). CDR3 size: 14 residues. Germline lookup yields CDR1 SGHAT and CDR2 FQDESV (reference sequence). V shed 5 bases and J shed 1 base, with 11 bases lying between them. Here the CDR3 DNA reads TGTGCCAGCAGCCCGACACAGGGGAACACTGAAGCTTTCTTT. Residues: CASSPTQGNTEAFF.